These T cell receptor beta chains were read from a single sample in a study of cytomegalovirus exposure and HLA in healthy donors. TCRdb's copy holds only in-frame clones and misses some; the assay was immunoSEQ multiplex PCR. The sample lists fewer than 200,000 clones; just under 90% were seen once. The specimen sequenced was PBMCs. These receptors were collected from a man younger than 35 in good health and CMV-seropositive. Each CDR3 is given without its conserved first and last residue.

v_call,j_call,cdr3_aa
TRBV9,TRBJ2-3,ASSRVRDTQY
TRBV27,TRBJ2-7,ASSFRGLAGYYEQY
TRBV5-1,TRBJ2-5,ASSSGQIQETQY
TRBV5-1,TRBJ2-3,ASSQAGEGPDTQY
TRBV2,TRBJ2-1,ASSGLAGDGNEQF
TRBV9,TRBJ2-2,ASSVALATGELF
TRBV21-1,TRBJ1-5,ASSKDRDSYQPQH
TRBV5-6,TRBJ1-5,ASSSRRRYSNQPQH
TRBV4-1,TRBJ2-7,ASSPGGGRTYEQY
TRBV5-1,TRBJ1-4,ASSSGTVTEKLF
TRBV2,TRBJ2-1,ASSVTSGRGGDEQF
TRBV5-6,TRBJ2-7,ASNPRGSRYEQY
TRBV11-3,TRBJ2-7,ASSHRDSRYEQY
TRBV5-4,TRBJ1-3,ASSLQGNTIY
TRBV19,TRBJ2-7,ASSISSQGVEEQY
TRBV6-5,TRBJ2-3,ASSYSTVTDTQY
TRBV10-2,TRBJ2-7,ASSDHRGGSYEQY
TRBV5-4,TRBJ2-1,ASSLGLAVYNEQF
TRBV15,TRBJ2-5,ATSRSRGTETQY
TRBV30,TRBJ2-4,AWTLTVEVALAKNIQY
TRBV6-1,TRBJ2-4,ASRERVLPKNIQY
TRBV4-2,TRBJ2-2,ASSQAATRYSGELF
TRBV10-1,TRBJ2-7,ASSESSEFTYEQY
TRBV19,TRBJ2-7,ASSLVGQTYEQY
TRBV30,TRBJ1-2,AWSVLQGSRDGYT
TRBV6-1,TRBJ1-5,ASSAEGQKNQPQH
TRBV28,TRBJ1-5,ASSQGTGAAYSNQPQH
TRBV30,TRBJ2-3,AWSSGIRFGDTQY
TRBV12-5,TRBJ1-1,ASGLAGVGQGKFFTEAF
TRBV9,TRBJ2-7,ASSPRQGATHEQY
TRBV10-3,TRBJ1-2,AISDGSETYGYT
TRBV7-2,TRBJ1-3,ASSPQGVSGNTIY
TRBV7-3,TRBJ2-1,ASSPTGVVRHNEQF
TRBV28,TRBJ1-5,ASTPRNLNNNQPQH
TRBV6-5,TRBJ1-5,ASSISRQANQPQH
TRBV6-1,TRBJ1-4,ASSDSGTGATTNEKLF
TRBV27,TRBJ2-5,ASSLTYQREAQETQY
TRBV7-2,TRBJ2-7,ASSLSGPNRSGY
TRBV5-1,TRBJ2-2,ASSLGFTGGDTGELF
TRBV19,TRBJ1-1,ASSYDRNTEAF
TRBV7-2,TRBJ2-1,ASSFQAALGYNEQF
TRBV7-2,TRBJ2-2,ASSLAANTGELF
TRBV7-9,TRBJ2-2,ASRRTPGELF
TRBV27,TRBJ2-7,ASSFRASGVNEQY
TRBV9,TRBJ2-7,ASSPRTGIYEQY
TRBV19,TRBJ2-7,ASSSTGTGPSYEQY
TRBV5-1,TRBJ2-7,ASSLFSGTTYEQY
TRBV6-5,TRBJ2-2,ASTSGTITGELF
TRBV5-6,TRBJ2-7,ASSGGSYEQY
TRBV6-5,TRBJ1-2,ASSKRSGLEGYT
TRBV7-9,TRBJ2-3,ASSLIGGDTQY
TRBV27,TRBJ2-1,ASSLEWSSYNEQF
TRBV11-1,TRBJ1-5,ASSRDREHSNQPQH
TRBV27,TRBJ1-1,ASSFAGMNTEAF
TRBV7-9,TRBJ2-1,ASSLTDRGNEQF
TRBV18,TRBJ2-2,ASSPLSSRTGELF
TRBV11-3,TRBJ2-1,ASSSSTSGGGNEQF
TRBV5-1,TRBJ1-1,ASSPLESGHTEAF
TRBV6-1,TRBJ1-2,ASMGVIGENYGYT
TRBV21-1,TRBJ1-2,ASSTRGGGRYGYT